Listed below are T cell receptor beta chains from one sample, sequenced in a study of monozygotic twins with inflammatory bowel disease. No DNA is given; TCRdb re-called the 5' RACE reads and lists each CDR3 protein once. The sample's table shows over 200,000 distinct CDR3 sequences. Sequences were obtained from blood. These receptors all come from a human donor with ulcerative colitis or Crohn's disease, or a healthy co-twin of an affected twin (not recorded which). The CDR3 runs from the conserved cysteine through the conserved F or W.

13	TRBV20-1	TRBJ2-1	CSARGQSNNEQFF
14	TRBV18	TRBJ2-7	CASSPTGWEREQYF
15	TRBV6-1	TRBJ1-4	CASTNRVPLEEKLFF
13	TRBV10-3	TRBJ2-5	CATQGPQGETQYF
14	TRBV4-2	TRBJ2-7	CASSPSGGSYEQYF
14	TRBV5-1	TRBJ1-5	CASSIGAVNQPQHF
18	TRBV5-1	TRBJ1-2	CASSLPPQGEDLSRGYTF
13	TRBV5-1	TRBJ1-1	CASSLVGTDEAFF
13	TRBV20-1	TRBJ1-1	CSAPDRVYTEAFF
16	TRBV5-1	TRBJ1-6	CASSSGQDAWNSPLHF
15	TRBV11-2	TRBJ1-1	CASSLYPGVNTEAFF
14	TRBV5-1	TRBJ2-3	CASSSGGGPDTQYF
16	TRBV5-6	TRBJ1-5	CASTTSRTGTWQPQHF
15	TRBV7-9	TRBJ2-1	CASSFRTSGANEQFF
16	TRBV4-1	TRBJ1-2	CTSSQTTGQGSYGYTF
14	TRBV20-1	TRBJ1-5	CSARGGDSNQPQHF
12	TRBV6-5	TRBJ2-7	CASSYSTGEQYF
13	TRBV20-1	TRBJ1-1	CSASLTVRHEAFF
14	TRBV7-6	TRBJ2-5	CASSLPGGAETQYF
14	TRBV20-1	TRBJ2-5	CSASTSGGAETQYF
13	TRBV5-1	TRBJ2-5	CASGLRGEETQYF
11	TRBV9	TRBJ1-1	CASGKDTEAFF
11	TRBV10-1	TRBJ2-7	CATTAGKEQYF
15	TRBV20-1	TRBJ1-3	CSAFPFGTEGNTIYF
17	TRBV4-2	TRBJ1-6	CASTQDVHGQGDSPLHF
14	TRBV12-3/TRBV12-4	TRBJ2-1	CASSLELGYNEQFF
15	TRBV18	TRBJ1-1	CASSPPVAGATEAFF
15	TRBV12-3/TRBV12-4	TRBJ2-3	CASSPDRGATDTQYF
13	TRBV11-2	TRBJ2-5	CASSKHAEETQYF
16	TRBV19	TRBJ1-3	CASSPNRGIFGNTIYF
13	TRBV6-1	TRBJ2-5	CASHRDRIETQYF
15	TRBV7-2	TRBJ2-1	CASSINRDSYNEQFF
15	TRBV4-2	TRBJ2-2	CASSQVGPGVGELFF
16	TRBV20-1	TRBJ2-3	CSASLNPGTTTDTQYF
12	TRBV12-3/TRBV12-4	TRBJ2-5	CASSSPRVAQYF
16	TRBV5-6	TRBJ2-1	CASITGPGQGLNEQFF
14	TRBV20-1	TRBJ2-1	CSAERGGPYNEQFF
15	TRBV7-9	TRBJ2-1	CASSLAGTYFNEQFF
11	TRBV20-1	TRBJ2-1	CSAFENNEQFF
15	TRBV7-8	TRBJ2-5	CASSFRAQLAETQYF
16	TRBV5-1	TRBJ1-2	CASSWTGDNYLYGYTF
13	TRBV5-5	TRBJ2-5	CASSSYYGETQYF
15	TRBV28	TRBJ1-2	CASSYGTPPTSGYTF
13	TRBV5-1	TRBJ2-5	CASSTTGRETQYF
13	TRBV5-1	TRBJ1-1	CASNYQGDTEAFF
11	TRBV20-1	TRBJ1-1	CSAGDSGEAFF
14	TRBV18	TRBJ2-5	CASSPEAGKETQYF
13	TRBV7-2	TRBJ2-1	CASSRQGNNEQFF
14	TRBV7-9	TRBJ1-1	CASSPTGQGWRAFF
11	TRBV11-2	TRBJ1-1	CASSPGTGAFF